The source of this T cell receptor beta chain is a study of shared clonotypes between healthy human individuals. Trimming shortened V by 0 bases and J by 11 bases, and 23 bases separated the two germline ends. The germline V gene encodes CDR1 SGHRS and CDR2 YFSETQ. This CDR3 is built from 16 residues. Whole-study findings and limits: Clonotypes shared by all four sorted-subset donors had higher generation probabilities than non-shared clonotypes.

The repertoire was sequenced with immunoSEQ multiplex PCR; TCRdb's copy has only in-frame clones and lacks some. The sample has about 530,000 clones, around 96% seen once. As regards this clone: Its antigen remains unknown.

What was sequenced was naive CD4+ T cells sorted from blood. Subset defined: CD45RA+ positively selected. This sequence was found in a woman in her thirties in good health. V usage is TRBV5-1 and J usage is TRBJ2-5; D is ambiguous. CDR3 region: CASSLAEVGPVKEQYF. CDR3 nucleotide sequence: TGCGCCAGCAGCTTGGCCGAGGTGGGCCCCGTGAAGGAGCAGTACTTC.